This T cell receptor (beta chain) emerged from a study of CXCR3-negative and CXCR3-positive naive CD8 T cells. In the study overall: Every library held about 1.5 +/- 0.3 million TRB reads, and the total came to around 140 million.

Overall study findings and caveats: Hydrophobicity was higher for TRB CDR3s found in CXCR3-positive naive cells than in CXCR3-negative naive cells.

Per the germline V gene, CDR1 is LNHNV and CDR2 is YYDKDF (reference sequence). The CDR3 runs 12 residues. The naive CD8+ gate required CD45RO-CCR7+CD27+CD95- phenotype. On this clonotype: Its antigen is as yet unknown.

The TRB cDNA libraries were prepared by 5' RACE with UMI labels. Reanalyzing the 5' RACE reads, TCRdb keeps one entry per CDR3 protein, without DNA. Its clone listing holds tens of thousands of distinct CDR3 sequences. This sequence was found in a human donor in good health. Some clones in this sample may be carry-over from other donors' samples. The chain carries TRBV15 and TRBJ1-6. The sequencing sample was made of naive CXCR3+ CD8+ T cells from blood. Indicated subset: CD45RO-CCR7+CD27+CD95- naive CD8+ T cells expressing CXCR3 (TNR3+). The CDR3: CATSREDSPLHF.